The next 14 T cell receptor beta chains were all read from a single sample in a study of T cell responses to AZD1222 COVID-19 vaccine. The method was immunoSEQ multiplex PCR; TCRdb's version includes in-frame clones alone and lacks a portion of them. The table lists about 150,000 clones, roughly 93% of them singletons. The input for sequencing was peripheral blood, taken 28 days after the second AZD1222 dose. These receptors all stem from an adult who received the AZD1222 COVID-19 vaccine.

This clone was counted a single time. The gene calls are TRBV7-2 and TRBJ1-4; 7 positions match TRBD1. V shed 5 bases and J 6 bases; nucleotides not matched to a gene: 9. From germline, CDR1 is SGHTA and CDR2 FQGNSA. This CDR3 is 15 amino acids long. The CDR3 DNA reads TGTGCCAGCAGCCACCGACAGGGTTCCTATGAAAAACTGTTTTTT. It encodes CASSHRQGSYEKLFF.

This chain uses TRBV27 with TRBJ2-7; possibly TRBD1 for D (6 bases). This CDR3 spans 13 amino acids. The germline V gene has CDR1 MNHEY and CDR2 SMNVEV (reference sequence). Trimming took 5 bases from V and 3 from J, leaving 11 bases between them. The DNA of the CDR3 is TGTGCCAGCAGTCCTGGGGGCGGCTACGAGCAGTACTTC. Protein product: CASSPGGGYEQYF.

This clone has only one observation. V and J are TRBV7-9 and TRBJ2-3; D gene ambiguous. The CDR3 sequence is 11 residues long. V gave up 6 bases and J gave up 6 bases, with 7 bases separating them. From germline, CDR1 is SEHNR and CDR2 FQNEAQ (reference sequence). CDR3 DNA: TGTGCCAGCAGACTTGAGGATACGCAGTATTTT. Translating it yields CASRLEDTQYF. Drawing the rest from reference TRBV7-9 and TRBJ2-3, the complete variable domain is DTGVSQNPRHKITKRGQNVTFRCDPISEHNRLYWYRQTLGQGPEFLTYFQNEAQLEKSRLLSDRFSAERPKGSFSTLEIQRTEQGDSAMYLCASRLEDTQYFGPGTRLTVL.

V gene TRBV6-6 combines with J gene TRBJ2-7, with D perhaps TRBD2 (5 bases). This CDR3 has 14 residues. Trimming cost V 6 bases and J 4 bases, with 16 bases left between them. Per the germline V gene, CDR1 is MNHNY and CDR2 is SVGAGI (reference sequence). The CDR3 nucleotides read TGTGCCAGCAGCTCCAACGGGAAGGGTTACGAGCAGTACTTC. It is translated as CASSSNGKGYEQYF.

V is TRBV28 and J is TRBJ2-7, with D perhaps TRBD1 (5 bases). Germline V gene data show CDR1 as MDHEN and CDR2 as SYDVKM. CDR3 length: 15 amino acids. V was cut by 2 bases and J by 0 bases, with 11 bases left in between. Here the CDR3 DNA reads TGTGCCAGCAGTTTAGGTTACAGGAGCTCCTACGAGCAGTACTTC. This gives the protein CASSLGYRSSYEQYF.

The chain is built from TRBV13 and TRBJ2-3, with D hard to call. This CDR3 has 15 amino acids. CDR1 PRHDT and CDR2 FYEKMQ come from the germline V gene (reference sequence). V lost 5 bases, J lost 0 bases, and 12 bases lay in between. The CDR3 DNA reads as TGTGCCAGCAGCAGCTCTCGGCGGAGCACAGATACGCAGTATTTT. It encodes CASSSSRRSTDTQYF.

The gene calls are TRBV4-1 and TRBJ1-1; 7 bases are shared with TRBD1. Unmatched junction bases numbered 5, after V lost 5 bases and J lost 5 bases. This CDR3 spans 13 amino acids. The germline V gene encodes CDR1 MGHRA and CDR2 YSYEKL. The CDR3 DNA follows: TGCGCCAGCAGCTGGACAGGCCAGACTGAAGCTTTCTTT. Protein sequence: CASSWTGQTEAFF.

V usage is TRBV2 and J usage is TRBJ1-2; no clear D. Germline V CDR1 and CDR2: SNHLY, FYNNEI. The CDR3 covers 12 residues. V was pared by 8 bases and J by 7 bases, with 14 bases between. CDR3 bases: TGTGCCAGCCGCCTTGGGGAAAGTGGCTACACCTTC. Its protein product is CASRLGESGYTF.

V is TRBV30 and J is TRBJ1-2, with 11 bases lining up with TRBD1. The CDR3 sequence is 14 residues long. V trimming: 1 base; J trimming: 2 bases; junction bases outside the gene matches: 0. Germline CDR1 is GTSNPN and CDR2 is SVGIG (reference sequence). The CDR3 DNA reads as TGTGCCTGGAGTGGGACAGGGGGCAACTATGGCTACACCTTC. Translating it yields CAWSGTGGNYGYTF.

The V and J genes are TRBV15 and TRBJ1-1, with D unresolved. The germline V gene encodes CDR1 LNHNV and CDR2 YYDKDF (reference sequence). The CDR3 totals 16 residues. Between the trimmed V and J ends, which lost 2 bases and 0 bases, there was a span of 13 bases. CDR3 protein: CATSRYPAQMNTEAFF. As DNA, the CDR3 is TGTGCCACCAGCAGATATCCCGCACAGATGAACACTGAAGCTTTCTTT.

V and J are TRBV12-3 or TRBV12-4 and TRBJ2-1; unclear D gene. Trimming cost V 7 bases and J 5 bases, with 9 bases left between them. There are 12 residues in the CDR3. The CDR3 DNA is TGTGCCAGCACCTTGGGGAACAATGAGCAGTTCTTC. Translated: CASTLGNNEQFF.

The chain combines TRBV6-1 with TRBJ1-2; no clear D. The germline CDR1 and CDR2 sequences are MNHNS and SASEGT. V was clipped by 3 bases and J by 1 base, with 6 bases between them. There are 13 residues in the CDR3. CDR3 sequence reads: CASSETFNYGYTF. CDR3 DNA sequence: TGTGCCAGCAGTGAGACTTTTAACTATGGCTACACCTTC.

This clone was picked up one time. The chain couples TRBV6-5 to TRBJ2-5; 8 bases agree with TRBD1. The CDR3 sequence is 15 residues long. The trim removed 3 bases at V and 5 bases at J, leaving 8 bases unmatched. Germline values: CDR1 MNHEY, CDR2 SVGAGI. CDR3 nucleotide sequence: TGTGCCAGCAGTTATGGGGGGACAGGAGGGGAGACCCAGTACTTC. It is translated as CASSYGGTGGETQYF.

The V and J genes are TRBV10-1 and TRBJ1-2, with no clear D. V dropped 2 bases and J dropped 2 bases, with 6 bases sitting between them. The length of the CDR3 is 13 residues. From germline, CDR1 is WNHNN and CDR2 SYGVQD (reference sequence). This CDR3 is CASSETANYGYTF. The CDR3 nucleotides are TGCGCCAGCAGTGAGACAGCCAACTATGGCTACACCTTC.